The 2 T cell receptor beta chains below come from one sample, sequenced in a study of blood T cell repertoires in COVID-19. Measured with immunoSEQ multiplex PCR; TCRdb has only the in-frame clones, and not every one. The table shows over 100,000 clones, with 82% occurring only once. The sequencing input was peripheral blood. The receptor source for this set is a man between 65 and 79 years old with acute or convalescent COVID-19.

The chain is built from TRBV30 and TRBJ1-1; 7 positions match TRBD1. The V segment lost 2 bases and the J segment 7 bases; nucleotides outside the gene matches: 16. CDR1 and CDR2 from the germline V gene are GTSNPN and SVGIG (reference sequence). This CDR3 spans 16 amino acids. The CDR3 loop is CAWSTRTGTRSNEAFF. The CDR3 DNA sequence: TGTGCCTGGAGTACTCGGACAGGTACGCGGAGCAATGAAGCTTTCTTT.

The sample holds one count of this clone. CDR3 loop: CASSGGTSGTYNEQFF. The CDR3 DNA reads TGTGCCAGCAGCGGAGGGACTAGCGGGACCTACAATGAGCAGTTCTTC. The rearrangement links TRBV9 to TRBJ2-1; 13 nucleotides agree with TRBD2. Germline CDR1 is SGDLS and CDR2 is YYNGEE. The CDR3 sequence is 16 residues long. V lost 3 bases, J lost 2 bases, and 2 bases stayed unmatched.